The 32 T cell receptor beta chains in this list originate from one sample, sequenced in a study of vaccination and CD4 T cells after COVID-19 (dated by TCRdb to between 2020 and 2023). The sample's treatment or condition, from its label and the paper: approximately nine-day PBMC culture with coronavirus spike peptide pools or control peptides (ViraFEST assay). No antigen has been identified for these receptors. Library construction relied on PCR. Instrument used: Illumina iSeq 100. At the Johns Hopkins FTIC core, DNA from the cultured CD4+ T cells underwent TCR sequencing with the Oncomine TCR Beta short-read assay. Through fastp at Q25 and MiXCR, TCRdb rebuilt clones from the public reads, retaining in-frame beta chains. Rows are unified per CDR3 protein, each entry keeping the most common DNA and genes. Within this sample are approximately 18,000 distinct CDR3 sequences, with 45% to 50% of them counted one time only. The ten most abundant clones make up 3% to 4% of the sample.

Input material: CD4+ T cells from blood, cultured in vitro. Receptor source: a human donor who had recovered from COVID-19.

This clonotype came up a few times. The V and J genes are TRBV20-1 and TRBJ1-6; 7 positions agree with TRBD1. This CDR3 comprises 15 residues. CDR1 and CDR2 (germline): DFQATT, SNEGSKA (reference sequence). Germline trimming cut 0 bases from V and 6 bases from J; bases unmatched to any gene: 5. CDR3 in DNA: TGCAGTGCTAGAGATGGGGACAGCACTAATTCACCCCTCCACTTT. This codes for CSARDGDSTNSPLHF.

The chain uses TRBV7-9 and TRBJ1-2, with D possibly TRBD1 on 6 matching bases. Trimming left V 5 bases short and J 4 bases short, with 14 bases between. CDR1 and CDR2 (germline): SEHNR, FQNEAQ (reference sequence). This CDR3 comprises 14 residues. CDR3 sequence reads: CASSVAQGLYGYTF. The CDR3 bases are TGTGCCAGCAGCGTTGCGCAGGGGCTCTATGGCTACACCTTC. Using reference TRBV7-9 and TRBJ1-2 for the parts outside the CDR3, the full variable domain is DTGVSQNPRHKITKRGQNVTFRCDPISEHNRLYWYRQTLGQGPEFLTYFQNEAQLEKSRLLSDRFSAERPKGSFSTLEIQRTEQGDSAMYLCASSVAQGLYGYTFGSGTRLTVV.

V usage is TRBV7-2 and J usage is TRBJ2-5, with D possibly TRBD1 on 6 matching bases. Germline assignment: CDR1 SGHTA and CDR2 FQGNSA. This CDR3 region has 14 residues. The ends were cut back, 2 bases at V and 5 bases at J, with 12 bases in the middle. CDR3: CASSLWGRGETQYF. The CDR3 DNA reads as TGTGCCAGCAGCTTATGGGGGCGAGGGGAGACCCAGTACTTC.

V and J are TRBV28 and TRBJ1-5, with 9 nucleotides matching TRBD1. Looked up from germline, CDR1 is MDHEN and CDR2 is SYDVKM. This CDR3 has 16 residues. The V gene end was trimmed by 5 bases and the J gene end by 5 bases; junction bases not matched to a gene: 10. The CDR3 nucleotides read TGTGCCAGCAGTCGCATACAGGGGGCGATGGATCAGCCCCAGCATTTT. This sequence encodes CASSRIQGAMDQPQHF.

The genes are TRBV19 and TRBJ1-5; weak D call: TRBD1 (6 bases). Per the germline V gene, CDR1 is LNHDA and CDR2 is SQIVND (reference sequence). This CDR3 spans 15 amino acids. The germline V and J ends were trimmed by 4 bases and 4 bases, with 14 bases remaining between them. CDR3 coding DNA: TGTGCCAGTAGTACCTGGACAGTGCTGAATCAGCCCCAGCATTTT. It specifies CASSTWTVLNQPQHF.

The gene calls are TRBV11-3 and TRBJ2-1, with D hard to call. V lost 8 bases, J lost 5 bases, and 16 bases lay in between. The CDR3 sequence is 14 residues long. Germline V gene data show CDR1 as SGHNT and CDR2 as YENEEA. CDR3 sequence: CASQATTQDNEQFF. The CDR3 DNA reads as TGTGCCAGCCAGGCAACCACCCAGGACAATGAGCAGTTCTTC.

The chain recombines TRBV7-2 with TRBJ2-2; no firm D call. Germline CDR1 SGHTA, CDR2 FQGNSA. The V gene lost 5 bases and the J gene lost 5 bases, with 12 bases spanning the gap. The length of the CDR3 is 14 residues. The CDR3 is CASSPWTVTGELFF. CDR3 nucleotide sequence: TGTGCCAGCAGCCCCTGGACGGTTACCGGGGAGCTGTTTTTT.

The V gene is TRBV6-5, the J gene TRBJ1-2; 7 bases fit TRBD1. CDR3 size: 15 residues. J gave up 4 bases and V 2 bases, and 7 bases lay outside the gene matches. CDR1 is MNHEY and CDR2 is SVGAGI in the germline V gene. The chain's CDR3 is CASSYRQGGGYGYTF. CDR3 nucleotide sequence: TGTGCCAGCAGTTACCGGCAGGGGGGAGGCTATGGCTACACCTTC.

The chain recombines TRBV30 with TRBJ2-7, with 15 nucleotides matching TRBD2. The CDR3 length is 13 residues. The trim removed 4 bases at V and 6 bases at J, leaving 1 base unmatched. The germline gives CDR1 GTSNPN, CDR2 SVGIG (reference sequence). CDR3 nucleotide sequence: TGTGCCTGGAAGGGACTAGCGGGAGGCGAGCAGTACTTC. Its protein product is CAWKGLAGGEQYF.

The table lists this clonotype with a few counts. J is TRBJ2-2 and V is TRBV20-1, with D possibly TRBD1 on 5 matching bases. The germline V gene has CDR1 DFQATT and CDR2 SNEGSKA (reference sequence). This CDR3 has 13 amino acids. Deletions cut 0 bases from V and 4 bases from J, with 6 bases between. CDR3 amino acids: CSARDGATGELFF. In DNA, the CDR3 is TGCAGTGCTAGAGATGGGGCCACCGGGGAGCTGTTTTTT.

The gene calls are TRBV30 and TRBJ1-1; 8 nucleotides agree with TRBD1. This CDR3 has 14 residues. The J segment lost 4 bases and the V segment lost 5 bases, leaving 9 bases of the junction unmatched. The germline V gene has CDR1 GTSNPN and CDR2 SVGIG (reference sequence). CDR3 loop: CAWVADRVPTEAFF. The CDR3 nucleotides are TGTGCCTGGGTTGCGGACAGGGTTCCCACTGAAGCTTTCTTT. The full variable domain, its missing parts supplied by reference TRBV30 and TRBJ1-1, is SQTIHQWPATLVQPVGSPLSLECTVEGTSNPNLYWYRQAAGRGLQLLFYSVGIGQISSEVPQNLSASRPQDRQFILSSKKLLLSDSGFYLCAWVADRVPTEAFFGQGTRLTVV.

This chain uses TRBV28 with TRBJ1-2; tentatively, D is TRBD1 (5 bases). With 8 bases removed from V and 10 bases from J, the gap between germline ends came to 17 bases. This CDR3 region has 12 residues. Germline assignment: CDR1 MDHEN and CDR2 SYDVKM. For the CDR3, the DNA is TGTGCCAGCGACAGTGACTTCTCCTCCTACACCTTC. Its protein is CASDSDFSSYTF.

J is TRBJ2-3 and V is TRBV5-1; D remains unclear. Trimming removed 0 bases from V and 0 bases from J, with 23 bases in between. Germline V gene sequence: CDR1 SGHRS, CDR2 YFSETQ. The CDR3 contains 20 residues. CDR3 region: CASSLALGKARQYSTDTQYF. The CDR3 nucleotides are TGCGCCAGCAGCTTGGCTTTGGGAAAGGCCAGGCAATACAGCACAGATACGCAGTATTTT. The whole variable domain, remainder taken from reference TRBV5-1 and TRBJ2-3, is KAGVTQTPRYLIKTRGQQVTLSCSPISGHRSVSWYQQTPGQGLQFLFEYFSETQRNKGNFPGRFSGRQFSNSRSEMNVSTLELGDSALYLCASSLALGKARQYSTDTQYFGPGTRLTVL.

The chain links TRBV11-2 to TRBJ1-2, with TRBD1 matching over 9 bases. CDR3 size: 14 residues. Trimming removed 6 bases from V and 3 bases from J; junction bases left unmatched: 5. Germline-derived CDR1 and CDR2 are SGHAT and FQNNGV. The CDR3 here is CASRNRGRDYGYTF. The CDR3 nucleotides read TGTGCCAGCAGGAACAGGGGGCGCGACTATGGCTACACCTTC. Drawing the rest from reference TRBV11-2 and TRBJ1-2, the complete variable domain is EAGVAQSPRYKIIEKRQSVAFWCNPISGHATLYWYQQILGQGPKLLIQFQNNGVVDDSQLPKDRFSAERLKGVDSTLKIQPAKLEDSAVYLCASRNRGRDYGYTFGSGTRLTVV.

The chain combines TRBV20-1 with TRBJ1-1; D is perhaps TRBD1 (6 bases). Germline CDR1 is DFQATT and CDR2 is SNEGSKA (reference sequence). Trimming left V 5 bases short and J 1 base short, with 17 bases between. The CDR3 is 15 residues long. CDR3 sequence (DNA): TGCAGTGCTCCGGGGGGCGCCACCTCGAACACTGAAGCTTTCTTT. This codes for CSAPGGATSNTEAFF.

The chain is built from TRBV2 and TRBJ1-2; 7 bases fit TRBD1. The V gene's germline CDR1 is SNHLY and CDR2 FYNNEI. The CDR3 has 14 amino acids. J gave up 1 base and V 7 bases, and 6 bases lay outside the gene matches. CDR3 protein: CASMRDRNNYGYTF. The DNA of the CDR3 is TGTGCCAGCATGAGGGACAGAAATAACTATGGCTACACCTTC.

The CDR3 here is CASSKGANKAWNYNSPLHF. As DNA, the CDR3 is TGTGCCAGCAGCAAAGGGGCCAACAAGGCGTGGAACTATAATTCACCCCTCCACTTT. The chain combines TRBV21-1 with TRBJ1-6. TRBV21-1 is reported as a pseudogene. The CDR3 is made up of 19 amino acids.

The V and J genes are TRBV24-1 and TRBJ2-3; D not certain. With 4 bases removed from V and 5 bases from J, the gap between germline ends came to 9 bases. Germline V CDR1 and CDR2: KGHDR, SFDVKD. The CDR3 runs to 13 residues. The CDR3 nucleotides read TGTGCCACCAGTGAGCCGGTAGGAGATACGCAGTATTTT. Residues: CATSEPVGDTQYF.

This chain uses TRBV20-1 with TRBJ1-4; 8 bases are shared with TRBD1. The CDR3 is made up of 14 amino acids. The germline CDR1 and CDR2 sequences are DFQATT and SNEGSKA (reference sequence). V was clipped by 3 bases and J by 7 bases; unmatched bases: 7. In DNA, the CDR3 is TGCAGTGCTAGCGTGACAGGGGCTACTGAAAAACTGTTTTTT. This codes for CSASVTGATEKLFF.

This chain uses TRBV20-1 with TRBJ1-2; D is possibly TRBD1 (5 bases). The CDR3 length is 15 residues. Looked up from germline, CDR1 is DFQATT and CDR2 is SNEGSKA (reference sequence). V was cut by 5 bases and J by 0 bases, with 16 bases left in between. The CDR3 bases are TGCAGTGCTCGGTACCCAGGGTCCCCTAACTATGGCTACACCTTC. This codes for CSARYPGSPNYGYTF.

This rearrangement joins TRBV18 to TRBJ2-7; the D gene is possibly TRBD1 (5 bases). CDR1 KGHSH and CDR2 LQKENI come from the germline V gene. The CDR3 totals 15 residues. V was clipped by 3 bases and J by 0 bases, with 12 bases between them. The CDR3 sequence: CASSPNSDSSYEQYF. CDR3 nucleotide sequence: TGTGCCAGCTCACCGAATTCAGACAGCTCCTACGAGCAGTACTTC.

The rearrangement uses TRBV19 and TRBJ2-1, with TRBD1 matching over 7 bases. In germline, CDR1 is LNHDA, CDR2 SQIVND (reference sequence). The junction had 7 bases not matched to a gene; V was cut back by 5 bases and J by 3 bases. CDR3 length: 15 residues. DNA for the CDR3: TGTGCCAGTAGTGCAGACAGGGTGGACTACAATGAGCAGTTCTTC. Encoded protein: CASSADRVDYNEQFF.

This clonotype was found a few times. This chain connects TRBV6-5 to TRBJ2-3; no firm D call. V was trimmed by 4 bases and J by 4 bases, leaving 3 bases between them. Germline loops: CDR1 MNHEY, CDR2 SVGAGI. The CDR3 length is 11 residues. CDR3 coding DNA: TGTGCCAGCAGTTCGGCAGATACGCAGTATTTT. Encoded protein: CASSSADTQYF.

This clonotype was counted a few times. The junction departs from germline at one end; a sequencing error may be responsible. The genes are TRBV20-1 and TRBJ2-7; D call uncertain. This CDR3 comprises 11 residues. Germline CDR1 is DFQATT and CDR2 is SNEGSKA (reference sequence). CDR3 DNA sequence: TGCAGTGCTGGAGAGGACTACGAGCAGTACTTC. Amino acids: CSAGEDYEQYF.

The chain employs TRBV20-1 and TRBJ2-2; D is ambiguous. There are 13 residues in the CDR3. The germline V and J ends were trimmed by 4 bases and 2 bases, with 8 bases remaining between them. The germline V gene has CDR1 DFQATT and CDR2 SNEGSKA (reference sequence). CDR3 loop: CSAKASNTGELFF. In DNA, the CDR3 is TGCAGTGCTAAGGCTTCCAACACCGGGGAGCTGTTTTTT.

This chain joins TRBV5-4 and TRBJ1-1, with a weak D call TRBD1 (5 bases). Germline CDR1 and CDR2: SGHNT and YYREEE (reference sequence). The V end was cut by 0 bases, the J end by 0 bases, with 9 bases between. The length of the CDR3 is 15 residues. CDR3: CASSLDRFMNTEAFF. DNA for the CDR3: TGTGCCAGCAGCTTGGACAGGTTCATGAACACTGAAGCTTTCTTT.

In its sample, this clonotype was seen a few times. The chain combines TRBV15 with TRBJ1-5; D unresolved. Per germline, CDR1 LNHNV and CDR2 YYDKDF (reference sequence). V shed 3 bases and J shed 0 bases, with 12 bases lying between them. The CDR3 loop spans 16 amino acids. CDR3 bases: TGTGCCACCAGCAGCGGAGTCAGGAATAGCAATCAGCCCCAGCATTTT. The encoded protein is CATSSGVRNSNQPQHF.

Points on this clonotype: A read error may produce the germline difference seen at one junction end. The chain recombines TRBV7-9 with TRBJ2-7; D call uncertain. Germline lookup yields CDR1 SEHNR and CDR2 FQNEAQ (reference sequence). The CDR3 length is 11 residues. DNA of the CDR3: TGTGCCAGCAGTCAATCCTACGGGCAGTACTTC. It codes for CASSQSYGQYF.

The V gene is TRBV19, the J gene TRBJ2-1; tentative D call: TRBD2 (6 bases). The CDR3 totals 14 residues. Deletions cut 10 bases from V and 4 bases from J, with 17 bases between. The germline V gene encodes CDR1 LNHDA and CDR2 SQIVND (reference sequence). The CDR3, as DNA: TGTGCCACCGCCGATGGGAGCGGGTACAATGAGCAGTTCTTC. Its translation: CATADGSGYNEQFF.

V gene TRBV20-1 combines with J gene TRBJ2-5, with 9 bases lining up with TRBD2. CDR3 length: 16 residues. V gave up 0 bases and J gave up 4 bases; unmatched junction bases: 9. Germline assignment: CDR1 DFQATT and CDR2 SNEGSKA (reference sequence). The CDR3 DNA follows: TGCAGTGCTAGAGATCCGGGTAGCGGGGGACCAGAGACCCAGTACTTC. Protein sequence: CSARDPGSGGPETQYF.

This clonotype was seen only a few times. The rearrangement joins TRBV2 to TRBJ2-1; D is ambiguous. The CDR3 is 14 residues long. V shed 4 bases and J shed 7 bases, with 14 bases lying between them. Looked up from germline, CDR1 is SNHLY and CDR2 is FYNNEI. CDR3 nucleotides: TGTGCCAGCAGTGTTGGGCAGCGCTGGAATGAGCAGTTCTTC. The encoded protein is CASSVGQRWNEQFF.

This chain joins TRBV7-2 and TRBJ2-2, with TRBD1 identical over 8 bases. Trimming took 4 bases from V and 6 from J; bases not matched to a gene: 13. Germline values: CDR1 SGHTA, CDR2 FQGNSA. The CDR3 runs 17 residues. Here the CDR3 DNA reads TGTGCCAGCAGCTCTCGGCGCGGGCAGGGGGCAGCCGGGGAGCTGTTTTTT. This codes for CASSSRRGQGAAGELFF.